A selection of T cell receptor beta chains follows, all from one sample in a study of T cells after yellow fever vaccination. MiXCR, applied by TCRdb to the 5' RACE reads, yields one record per CDR3 protein. The table has some 420,000 distinct CDR3 sequences, around a sixth seen once. Specimen: PBMCs, collected before the yellow fever booster vaccination. These TCRs come from a man aged 18-30 years who received the YFV17D yellow fever vaccine. The CDR3 runs from the conserved cysteine through the conserved F or W. D genes are given only for firm matches. Rows give clone size only sometimes, using once, few, many, or a class for an expanded clone.

j_call clone_size v_call d_call cdr3_nt cdr3_aa
TRBJ1-2 few TRBV7-2 . TGTGCCAGCAGCTCATCAACAGGGAGGGAACTATATGGCTACACCTTC CASSSSTGRELYGYTF
TRBJ1-1 . TRBV4-1 . TGCGCCAGCAGCCAAGACCCCCCCGCAGGGTCGAACACTGAAGCTTTCTTT CASSQDPPAGSNTEAFF
TRBJ2-7 . TRBV7-2 . TGTGCCAGCAGCTCCGGGAGCTGGGAGCAGTACTTC CASSSGSWEQYF
TRBJ2-3 . TRBV10-3 . TGTGCCATCAGTGAGTCGCAGGCAGATACGCAGTATTTT CAISESQADTQYF
TRBJ1-2 . TRBV7-3 . TGTGCCAGCAGCCCATCCCCCGAACAGGGATTGGGCTATGGCTACACCTTC CASSPSPEQGLGYGYTF
TRBJ1-1 . TRBV7-2 TRBD1 TGTGCCAGCAGTCAGGGGGCTTTCGGCACTGAAGCTTTCTTT CASSQGAFGTEAFF
TRBJ1-2 . TRBV28 . TGTGCCAGCAGTTTCATCGGGGGTAACTATGGCTACACCTTC CASSFIGGNYGYTF
TRBJ2-1 . TRBV4-1 TRBD2 TGCGCCAGCAGCCAAGGTTGGACTAGCGGGGGCCCCAATGAGCAGTTCTTC CASSQGWTSGGPNEQFF
TRBJ2-3 few TRBV24-1 . TGTGCCACCAGTGCCCTCAGGGGTGCGGGGACCACAGATACGCAGTATTTT CATSALRGAGTTDTQYF
TRBJ2-2 few TRBV7-9 . TGTGCCAGCAGCTTAGCGGGAATCCAGGGCCCGAACACCGGGGAGCTGTTTTTT CASSLAGIQGPNTGELFF
TRBJ2-4 few TRBV6-5 . TGTGCCAGCAGTAACACTAGGGAGCAGTACTTC CASSNTREQYF
TRBJ2-1 few TRBV5-1 TRBD2 TGCGCCAGCAGCGCCGGGACTAGCGGGCGCGGGGAGCAGTTCTTC CASSAGTSGRGEQFF
TRBJ2-5 . TRBV5-1 . TGCGCCAGCAGCTTAGGAAACAGGGGAGGAGAGACCCAGTACTTC CASSLGNRGGETQYF
TRBJ2-2 . TRBV12-3/TRBV12-4 . TGTGCCAGCAGTTTAAAGGCGAGGACCGGGGAGCTGTTTTTT CASSLKARTGELFF
TRBJ1-5 few TRBV7-8 . TGTGCCAGCAGCACAGGGATCGGTCAGCCCCAGCATTTT CASSTGIGQPQHF
TRBJ1-1 . TRBV29-1 TRBD1 TGCAGCGTTGAAGATTGGGACAGGATGAACACTGAAGCTTTCTTT CSVEDWDRMNTEAFF
TRBJ1-2 . TRBV5-1 . TGCGCCAGCAGCCCTCAGACAGACAGTAACTATGGCTACACCTTC CASSPQTDSNYGYTF